This TCR beta chain was sequenced in a study of CD8+CD57+ T cells in acquired aplastic anemia. It was genomic DNA that served as the template for profiling TCR beta VDJ and CDR3. MiXCR, applied by TCRdb to the reads, yields one record per CDR3 protein. Of approximately 170,000 distinct CDR3 sequences in the sample, around 43% were seen once. Germline CDR1 SQVTM, CDR2 ANQGSEA. This CDR3 region has 15 residues. Trimming at V came to 3 bases and at J to 7 bases, leaving 14 bases not matched to a gene. Whoever was chosen for sequencing had shown CD8+CD57+ cell expansion by flow cytometry. Source material: sorted CD4+, CD8+, or CD8+CD57+ T cells (not recorded which) from PBMCs. J is TRBJ2-5 and V is TRBV29-1; 7 positions agree with TRBD2. This receptor was taken from a human donor with aplastic anemia. As DNA, the CDR3 is TGCAGCGTTGACCGAGGGGATAGCGGGTATGGGACCCAGTACTTC. Residues: CSVDRGDSGYGTQYF.